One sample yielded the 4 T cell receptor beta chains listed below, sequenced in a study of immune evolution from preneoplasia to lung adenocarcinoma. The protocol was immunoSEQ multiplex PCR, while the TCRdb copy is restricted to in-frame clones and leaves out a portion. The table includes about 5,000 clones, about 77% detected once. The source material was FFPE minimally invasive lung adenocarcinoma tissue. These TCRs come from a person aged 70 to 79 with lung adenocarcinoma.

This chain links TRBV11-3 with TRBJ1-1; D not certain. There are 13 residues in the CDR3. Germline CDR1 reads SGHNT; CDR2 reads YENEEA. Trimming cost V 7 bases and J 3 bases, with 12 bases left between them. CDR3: CASNINTDTEAFF. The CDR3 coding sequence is TGTGCCAGCAACATTAACACGGACACTGAAGCTTTCTTT.

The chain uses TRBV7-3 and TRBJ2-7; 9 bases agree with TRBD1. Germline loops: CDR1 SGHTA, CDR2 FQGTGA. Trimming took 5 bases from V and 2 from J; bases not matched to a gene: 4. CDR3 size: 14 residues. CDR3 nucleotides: TGTGCCAGCAGCCAGGACAGGGGACCCTACGAGCAGTACTTC. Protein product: CASSQDRGPYEQYF.

Here the CDR3 DNA reads TGTGCCAGCAGGCAGGGTTGGGGTCACACCGGGGAGCTGTTTTTT. Its protein product is CASRQGWGHTGELFF. This chain joins TRBV6-5 and TRBJ2-2; D possibly corresponds to TRBD1 (5 bases). In germline, CDR1 is MNHEY, CDR2 SVGAGI. V gave up 6 bases and J gave up 3 bases, with 14 bases separating them. CDR3 size: 15 residues.

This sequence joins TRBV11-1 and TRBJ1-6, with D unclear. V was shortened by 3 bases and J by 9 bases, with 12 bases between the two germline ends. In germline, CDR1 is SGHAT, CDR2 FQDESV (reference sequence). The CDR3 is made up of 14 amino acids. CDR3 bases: TGTGCCAGCAGCTTGAGCTGGGGTTTTTCACCCCTCCACTTT. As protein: CASSLSWGFSPLHF.